The sequence of this TCR beta chain was determined in a study of blood T cells in healthy people across ages. The table lists this clonotype with a few counts. A sample-barcoded 5' primer and a J-beta primer mix were used in a second PCR of roughly 7 to 11 cycles. One entry per CDR3 protein, called by TCRdb with MiXCR from the 5' RACE reads. The sample records hundreds of thousands of distinct CDR3 sequences, more than 55% being singletons. V was clipped by 4 bases and J by 5 bases, with 16 bases between them. CDR1 SEHNR and CDR2 FQNEAQ come from the germline V gene (reference sequence). The CDR3 runs to 15 residues.

Material: blood. This rearrangement joins TRBV7-9 to TRBJ2-3; D is perhaps TRBD2 (5 bases). This TCR was sampled from a man aged 35-49 years in good health. CDR3 sequence: CASSSDAGFGDTQYF. The CDR3 region has the DNA TGTGCCAGCAGCTCCGACGCGGGTTTCGGAGATACGCAGTATTTT.